A single sample gave rise to the 16 T cell receptor beta chains below, sequenced in a study of cytomegalovirus exposure and HLA in healthy donors. The PCR had 60 Vbeta and 13 Jbeta primers. Sequencing was performed with immunoSEQ multiplex PCR; in TCRdb, only in-frame clones are kept and a portion is missing. The sample yields some 80,000 clones, around 79% seen once. What was sequenced was PBMCs. Every receptor here comes from a human donor in good health.

The genes are TRBV7-2 and TRBJ2-7; the match to TRBD2 covers 12 bases. Germline CDR1 SGHTA, CDR2 FQGNSA. The CDR3 has 15 amino acids. V gave up 6 bases and J gave up 2 bases; unmatched junction bases: 5. CDR3: CASSPSGGATYEQYF. The DNA for the CDR3 is TGTGCCAGCAGTCCTAGCGGGGGGGCCACCTACGAGCAGTACTTC.

The CDR3 nucleotides read TGTGCCAGCAGTGGTCAGCGGGGGGGGTCCTACGAGCAGTACTTC. It is translated as CASSGQRGGSYEQYF. The V and J genes are TRBV6-1 and TRBJ2-7; 10 nucleotides agree with TRBD2. The CDR3 is 15 residues long. Germline V gene data show CDR1 as MNHNS and CDR2 as SASEGT. Germline trimming cut 4 bases from V and 1 base from J; bases unmatched to any gene: 4.

The V call is TRBV11-1, the J call TRBJ2-7, with D possibly being TRBD1 (5 bases). The germline V gene encodes CDR1 SGHAT and CDR2 FQDESV (reference sequence). V was pared by 2 bases and J by 0 bases, with 17 bases between. The CDR3 loop spans 17 amino acids. The CDR3 is CASSLFGGQGSSYEQYF. The CDR3 DNA is TGTGCCAGCAGCTTATTCGGTGGGCAGGGAAGCTCCTACGAGCAGTACTTC.

This clone was found a few times. This chain connects TRBV6-5 to TRBJ1-1; 8 nucleotides agree with TRBD1. The CDR3 is 13 amino acids. Germline CDR1 reads MNHEY; CDR2 reads SVGAGI. V trimming: 0 bases; J trimming: 6 bases; junction bases outside the gene matches: 0. The CDR3 reads CASSYSQGAEAFF. The CDR3 nucleotides read TGTGCCAGCAGTTACTCACAGGGGGCTGAAGCTTTCTTT.

The chain carries TRBV5-1 and TRBJ2-3, with TRBD2 identical over 12 bases. Losses at the gene ends were 4 bases for V and 0 bases for J; bases not matched to a gene: 3. Germline V gene sequence: CDR1 SGHRS, CDR2 YFSETQ. This CDR3 region has 16 residues. The CDR3 region has the DNA TGCGCCAGCAGCCGAGGACTAGCGGGGAGCACAGATACGCAGTATTTT. This encodes CASSRGLAGSTDTQYF.

This chain links TRBV9 with TRBJ2-1; D is possibly TRBD2 (7 bases). The CDR3 runs 12 residues. From germline, CDR1 is SGDLS and CDR2 YYNGEE. The V and J ends lost 3 bases and 9 bases respectively, with 10 bases between them. The CDR3 region is CASSGGGIEQFF. The CDR3 DNA reads as TGTGCCAGCAGCGGGGGGGGCATTGAGCAGTTCTTC.

The chain recombines TRBV7-9 with TRBJ2-7; D uncertain. Germline CDR1 and CDR2: SEHNR and FQNEAQ (reference sequence). V was trimmed by 6 bases and J by 3 bases, leaving 12 bases between them. The CDR3 runs to 13 residues. In DNA, the CDR3 is TGTGCCAGCAGGAAGTTAGAAGACTACGAGCAGTACTTC. Amino acid sequence: CASRKLEDYEQYF.

A few counts support this clone. The rearrangement links TRBV6-4 to TRBJ2-3; the match to TRBD2 covers 8 bases. V trimming: 6 bases; J trimming: 2 bases; junction bases outside the gene matches: 7. The CDR3 is made up of 15 amino acids. Germline-derived CDR1 and CDR2 are MRHNA and SNTAGT. The CDR3 here is CASRTTGGDTDTQYF. In DNA form, the CDR3 reads TGTGCCAGCAGGACAACGGGGGGGGACACAGATACGCAGTATTTT.

The rearrangement joins TRBV4-1 to TRBJ2-1; 7 bases map to TRBD1. The CDR3 consists of 17 residues. Germline loops: CDR1 MGHRA, CDR2 YSYEKL. The ends lost 3 bases at V and 0 bases at J; junction bases unmatched: 8. The CDR3 DNA reads TGCGCCAGCAGCCACCCAACTGCAGGGGGCTCCTACAATGAGCAGTTCTTC. This gives the protein CASSHPTAGGSYNEQFF.

The V call is TRBV6-5, the J call TRBJ1-1, with D perhaps matching TRBD1 (5 bases). The CDR3 covers 14 residues. V was shortened by 2 bases and J by 5 bases, with 12 bases between the two germline ends. Looked up from germline, CDR1 is MNHEY and CDR2 is SVGAGI. CDR3 in DNA: TGTGCCAGCAGTTACGGGGCGACTCCTACTGAAGCTTTCTTT. Protein sequence: CASSYGATPTEAFF.

V is TRBV7-9 and J is TRBJ2-5, with D perhaps matching TRBD1 (6 bases). The DNA end lines up better with TRBJ2-7; the J call may be wrong. This CDR3 has 16 residues. Germline assignment: CDR1 SEHNR and CDR2 FQNEAQ (reference sequence). The CDR3 region is CASSLEMGAAPYEQYF. Here the CDR3 DNA reads TGTGCCAGCAGCTTAGAGATGGGGGCCGCCCCCTACGAGCAGTACTTC.

The chain uses TRBV6-6 and TRBJ2-3; possible D gene TRBD2, 7 bases. This CDR3 contains 14 residues. Trimming stripped 8 bases from V and 4 bases from J, with 16 bases between. Germline V gives CDR1 MNHNY, CDR2 SVGAGI (reference sequence). CDR3 region: CASLGGGRADTQYF. DNA of the CDR3: TGTGCCAGCCTAGGGGGGGGCCGAGCAGATACGCAGTATTTT.

The chain links TRBV7-9 to TRBJ2-7, with a possible D match to TRBD1 (5 bases). V was clipped by 1 base and J by 6 bases, with 7 bases between them. The CDR3 has 12 amino acids. Germline V gene data show CDR1 as SEHNR and CDR2 as FQNEAQ (reference sequence). The CDR3 loop is CASSLGRAEQYF. The CDR3 nucleotides are TGTGCCAGCAGCTTAGGCAGGGCCGAGCAGTACTTC.

The rearrangement links TRBV5-6 to TRBJ2-5; tentative D call: TRBD1 (5 bases). Gene TRBJ2-7 matches the end of the DNA better, so the J call may be wrong. Germline CDR1 and CDR2: SGHDT and YYEEEE. This CDR3 is built from 15 residues. CDR3 in DNA: TGTGCCAGCAGCTTTAGGGGTTTGTCTACCTACGAGCAGTACTTC. Translating gives CASSFRGLSTYEQYF.

The genes are TRBV28 and TRBJ1-1; 10 bases match TRBD1. The CDR3 consists of 14 residues. Germline loops: CDR1 MDHEN, CDR2 SYDVKM. V gave up 7 bases and J gave up 5 bases; unmatched junction bases: 7. The CDR3 loop is CASTPGQGWTEAFF. CDR3 coding DNA: TGTGCCAGCACCCCGGGACAGGGGTGGACTGAAGCTTTCTTT. The full variable domain, completed using reference TRBV28 and TRBJ1-1, is DVKVTQSSRYLVKRTGEKVFLECVQDMDHENMFWYRQDPGLGLRLIYFSYDVKMKEKGDIPEGYSVSREKKERFSLILESASTNQTSMYLCASTPGQGWTEAFFGQGTRLTVV.

V gene TRBV5-1 combines with J gene TRBJ2-7; tentative D call: TRBD1 (6 bases). The V and J ends lost 10 bases and 1 base respectively, with 15 bases between them. Germline CDR1 SGHRS, CDR2 YFSETQ. The CDR3 loop spans 13 amino acids. CDR3 sequence (DNA): TGCGCCGGCGGGTCACAGGGATCCTACGAGCAGTACTTC. This translates into CAGGSQGSYEQYF.